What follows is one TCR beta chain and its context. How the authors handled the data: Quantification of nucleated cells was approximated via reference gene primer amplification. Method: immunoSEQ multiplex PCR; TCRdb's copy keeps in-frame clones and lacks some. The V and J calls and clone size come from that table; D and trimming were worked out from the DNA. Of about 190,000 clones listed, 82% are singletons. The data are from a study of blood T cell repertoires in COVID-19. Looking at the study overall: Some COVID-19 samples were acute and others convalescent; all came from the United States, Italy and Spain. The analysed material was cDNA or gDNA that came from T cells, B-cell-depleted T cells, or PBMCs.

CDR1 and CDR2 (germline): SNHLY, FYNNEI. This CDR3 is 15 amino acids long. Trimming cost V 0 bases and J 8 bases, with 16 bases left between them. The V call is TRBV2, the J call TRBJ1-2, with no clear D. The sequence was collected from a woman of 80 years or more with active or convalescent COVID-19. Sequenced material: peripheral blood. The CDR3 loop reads CASSEAAAPGSGYTF. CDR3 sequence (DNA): TGTGCCAGCAGTGAAGCGGCAGCGCCCGGATCCGGCTACACCTTC. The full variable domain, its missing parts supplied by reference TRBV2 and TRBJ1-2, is EPEVTQTPSHQVTQMGQEVILRCVPISNHLYFYWYRQILGQKVEFLVSFYNNEISEKSEIFDDQFSVERPDGSNFTLKIRSTKLEDSAMYFCASSEAAAPGSGYTFGSGTRLTVV.